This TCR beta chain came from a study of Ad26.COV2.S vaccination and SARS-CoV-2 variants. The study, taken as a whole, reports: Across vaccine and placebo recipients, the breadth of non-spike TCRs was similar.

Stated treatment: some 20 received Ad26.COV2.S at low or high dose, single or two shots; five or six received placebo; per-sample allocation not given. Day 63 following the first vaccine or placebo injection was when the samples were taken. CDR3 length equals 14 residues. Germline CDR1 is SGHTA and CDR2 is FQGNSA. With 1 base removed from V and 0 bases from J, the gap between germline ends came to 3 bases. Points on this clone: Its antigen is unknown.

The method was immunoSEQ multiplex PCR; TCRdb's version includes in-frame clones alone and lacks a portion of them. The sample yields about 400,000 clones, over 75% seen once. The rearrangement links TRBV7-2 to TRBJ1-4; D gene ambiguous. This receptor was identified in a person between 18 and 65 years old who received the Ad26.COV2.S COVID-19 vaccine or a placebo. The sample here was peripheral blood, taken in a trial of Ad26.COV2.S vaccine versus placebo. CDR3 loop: CASSLGATNEKLFF. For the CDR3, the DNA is TGTGCCAGCAGCTTAGGGGCAACTAATGAAAAACTGTTTTTT.